Sequencing of this T cell receptor beta chain was carried out in a study of identical twins. TCRdb reprocessed the 5' RACE reads via MiXCR and lists one record per CDR3 protein. The repertoire has about 500,000 distinct CDR3 sequences, around 15% of them found once; the top ten carry about 0.94%. Germline V gene lookup returns CDR1 SQVTM and CDR2 ANQGSEA. This CDR3 is 13 amino acids long. Trimming cost V 6 bases and J 1 base, with 10 bases left between them. In addition, the sample was reused for a study of yellow fever vaccine responses in identical twins.

The source of this sequence is a woman in her late teens or twenties in good health. The sample comprised CD4+ T cells sorted from blood. The chain employs TRBV29-1 and TRBJ2-1; D may correspond to TRBD1 or TRBD2 (5 bases each). CDR3 coding DNA: TGCAGCGTCGGGGCCCAGTCCTACAATGAGCAGTTCTTC. Amino acid sequence: CSVGAQSYNEQFF.